This TCR beta chain came from a study of T cell repertoires in cytomegalovirus infection. Study-level information: Newly reported HLA-C-restricted and thoroughly characterized HLA-B-restricted CMV epitopes were employed. Both CMV infection and a matching HLA type were indicated by public TCR beta signatures.

This clonotype has just a few counts. Its antigen is undetermined. TCRdb fed the reads into MiXCR, producing one record per CDR3 protein. Seen here are hundreds of thousands of distinct CDR3 sequences, around a third observed once, and the top ten hold about 20%. Findings of the study overall: Individuals carrying CMV plus the relevant HLA were identified by cumulative frequency of public TCR beta families. In two of eight donors, the top clonotype was HLA-C-restricted CMV-specific.

V lost 1 base and J lost 0, with 16 bases in between. Per the germline V gene, CDR1 is LNHNV and CDR2 is YYDKDF (reference sequence). This CDR3 has 17 amino acids. This clonotype was obtained from a human donor in good health (CMV status not recorded). Some clones in this sample may be carry-over from other donors' samples. The J gene is TRBJ2-7, the V gene TRBV15, with D uncertain. Here the sequenced sample was cultured PBMCs, taken from culture after CMV antigen stimulation. The DNA for the CDR3 is TGTGCCACCAGCAGAGGGATTTCACGGGTCCGCTCCTACGAGCAGTACTTC. Translated, it gives CATSRGISRVRSYEQYF.